This T cell receptor beta chain was observed in a study of human T cells and chemical hapten exposure. TCRdb fed the RACE reads into MiXCR, producing one record per CDR3 protein. The sample lists under 400,000 distinct CDR3 sequences, approximately 5.1% seen once, with 2.6% in the top ten. Time point reported: pre-sensitization, week 0. Treatment given: therapeutic diphenylcyclopropenone sensitization with weekly scalp DPC. V dropped 1 base and J dropped 3 bases, with 11 bases sitting between them. This CDR3 region has 15 residues. Per germline, CDR1 LGHNA and CDR2 YSLEER. The source is a woman aged 45 to 65 with alopecia areata. Some clones in this sample may be carry-over from other donors' samples. The sequenced sample was whole blood, obtained in connection with sensitization to the hapten diphenylcyclopropenone (DPC). This chain connects TRBV4-3 to TRBJ2-3; unclear D gene. The DNA for the CDR3 is TGCGCCAGCAGCCAAGGTTCGGGTAGTACAGATACGCAGTATTTT. It encodes CASSQGSGSTDTQYF.